This T cell receptor (beta chain) stems from a study of graft-versus-host responses after intestinal transplantation. The protocol was immunoSEQ multiplex PCR, while the TCRdb copy is restricted to in-frame clones and leaves out a portion. The table lists fewer than 110,000 clones, roughly 87% of them singletons. A word on this clone: Its antigen is still unknown.

This CDR3 comprises 16 residues. Germline lookup yields CDR1 SGHRS and CDR2 YFSETQ. J lost 4 bases, V lost 4 bases, and 9 bases had no gene match. The sample was unstimulated CD4+ T cells sorted from spleen or lymph node cells, taken before transplant. The V gene is TRBV5-1, the J gene TRBJ1-2; 11 nucleotides match TRBD1. The origin of this receptor is a human donor who was the organ donor for an intestinal transplant. CDR3 residues: CASSLGQGALGYGYTF. CDR3 in DNA: TGCGCCAGCAGCCTCGGACAGGGGGCCTTAGGCTATGGCTACACCTTC.